This record looks at one T cell receptor beta chain sequence and its context. Per the study methods: By means of reference gene primer amplification, nucleated cell counts were estimated. This table comes from immunoSEQ multiplex PCR, and its TCRdb copy is limited to in-frame clones, with some not included. The V and J calls and clone size are taken from that table; D and trimming were inferred from the DNA. The sample contains 450,000 or so clones, roughly 89% of which appear only once. Trimming removed 2 bases from V and 5 bases from J, with 9 bases in between. This CDR3 comprises 13 residues. Per the germline V gene, CDR1 is MNHEY and CDR2 is SVGAGI. The sample belongs to a study of blood T cell repertoires in COVID-19. Whole-study context: The United States, Italy and Spain provided the acute and convalescent COVID-19 samples. In each case, the material was cDNA or gDNA derived from T cells, B-cell-depleted T cells, or PBMCs.

Specimen: peripheral blood. The origin of this receptor is a man between 18 and 29 years old with COVID-19, enrolled during active disease. The V and J genes are TRBV6-5 and TRBJ2-5; D is perhaps TRBD2 (6 bases). The CDR3 sequence is CASSYGRGETQYF. The CDR3 DNA reads TGTGCCAGCAGTTACGGCCGGGGGGAGACCCAGTACTTC.